One sample yielded the 8 T cell receptor beta chains listed below, sequenced in a study of blood T cells in healthy people across ages. Sample-barcoded 5' priming and a J-beta primer mix drove a second PCR of 7 to 11 cycles. Each CDR3 protein is one row after TCRdb ran MiXCR on the 5' RACE reads. The sample has some 1,800,000 distinct CDR3 sequences, 39% seen once. The source material was blood. The receptors come from a human donor in good health.

This clonotype was recorded a few times. The chain employs TRBV6-1 and TRBJ1-1; TRBD1 aligns across 7 bases. The ends lost 6 bases at V and 4 bases at J; junction bases unmatched: 5. This CDR3 has 13 residues. The germline gives CDR1 MNHNS, CDR2 SASEGT. As DNA, the CDR3 is TGTGCCAGCAGCGAGCAGGGGGGCACTGAAGCTTTCTTT. The encoded protein is CASSEQGGTEAFF.

V is TRBV6-5 and J is TRBJ2-5; D may correspond to TRBD1 or TRBD2 (5 bases each). The CDR3 length is 14 residues. V lost 8 bases, J lost 5 bases, and 18 bases lay in between. Germline V gene sequence: CDR1 MNHEY, CDR2 SVGAGI. This chain's CDR3 is CASGRDPRAETQYF. In DNA, the CDR3 is TGTGCCAGCGGTCGGGACCCCAGGGCGGAGACCCAGTACTTC.

The chain is built from TRBV20-1 and TRBJ2-4; 11 nucleotides align to TRBD1. The CDR3 runs 15 residues. Germline CDR1 reads DFQATT; CDR2 reads SNEGSKA (reference sequence). V gave up 1 base and J gave up 3 bases; unmatched junction bases: 2. CDR3 nucleotide sequence: TGCAGTGCTAGAGGGACAGGGGGCAGCAAAAACATTCAGTACTTC. Protein: CSARGTGGSKNIQYF.

The CDR3 bases are TGTGCCAGCAGTTGGGAGACAGGGTTTCCAGAGACCCAGTACTTC. This gives the protein CASSWETGFPETQYF. This chain connects TRBV12-3 or TRBV12-4 to TRBJ2-5, with 7 bases aligning to TRBD1. The ends lost 4 bases at V and 4 bases at J; junction bases unmatched: 9. The length of the CDR3 is 15 residues.

This clonotype was recorded at least ten times. CDR3 protein: CASSEGISYEQYF. The CDR3 DNA reads TGTGCCAGCAGCGAGGGGATCTCCTACGAGCAGTACTTC. The J gene is TRBJ2-7, the V gene TRBV6-1; possibly TRBD1 or TRBD2 for D (5 bases each). Germline V gives CDR1 MNHNS, CDR2 SASEGT. The CDR3 sequence is 13 residues long. V dropped 6 bases and J dropped 0 bases, with 9 bases sitting between them.

The chain employs TRBV7-3 and TRBJ2-4, with D possibly being TRBD2 (5 bases). Between the trimmed V and J ends, which lost 2 bases and 9 bases, there was a span of 11 bases. The CDR3 is made up of 13 amino acids. The germline V gene has CDR1 SGHTA and CDR2 FQGTGA. The CDR3 DNA follows: TGTGCCAGCAGCTTATTTCAGGCGGGCATTCAGTACTTC. As protein: CASSLFQAGIQYF.

This clonotype was counted only a few times. The rearrangement links TRBV12-3 or TRBV12-4 to TRBJ2-1, with a possible D match to TRBD2 (6 bases). Trimming removed 3 bases from V and 6 bases from J, with 12 bases in between. The CDR3 totals 14 residues. The CDR3 reads CASSFGGLGNEQFF. The DNA for the CDR3 is TGTGCCAGCAGTTTCGGGGGTTTAGGCAATGAGCAGTTCTTC.

The rearrangement uses TRBV20-1 and TRBJ2-7, with D perhaps matching TRBD1 (5 bases). Per the germline V gene, CDR1 is DFQATT and CDR2 is SNEGSKA (reference sequence). Trimming cost V 0 bases and J 2 bases, with 8 bases left between them. The CDR3 extends over 13 amino acids. The CDR3 protein is CSAREGHTYEQYF. CDR3 nucleotide sequence: TGCAGTGCTAGAGAGGGGCACACCTACGAGCAGTACTTC.